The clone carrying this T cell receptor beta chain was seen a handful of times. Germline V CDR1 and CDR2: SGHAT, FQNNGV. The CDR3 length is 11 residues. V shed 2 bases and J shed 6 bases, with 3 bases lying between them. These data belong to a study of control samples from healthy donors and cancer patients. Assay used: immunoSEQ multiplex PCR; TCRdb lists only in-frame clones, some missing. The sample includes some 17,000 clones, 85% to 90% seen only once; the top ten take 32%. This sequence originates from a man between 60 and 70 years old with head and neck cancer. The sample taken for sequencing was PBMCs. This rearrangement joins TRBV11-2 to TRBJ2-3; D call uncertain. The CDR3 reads CASSLLDTQYF. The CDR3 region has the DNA TGTGCCAGCAGCTTACTGGATACGCAGTATTTT.